This is a list of T cell receptor beta chains from one sample in a study of blood T cell repertoires in COVID-19. The repertoire was sequenced with immunoSEQ multiplex PCR; TCRdb's copy has only in-frame clones and lacks some. Here the sample spans around 200,000 clones, roughly four fifths being singletons. The sequenced sample was peripheral blood. Every receptor here comes from a woman in her forties or fifties with acute or convalescent COVID-19. The conserved cysteine and the conserved F or W are not part of the CDR3 here.

>TRBV24-1
ATKLSSGTYEQY
>TRBV5-1
ASSLALSGNTIY
>TRBV27
ASSPSRGGYGYT
>TRBV18
ASSPGSEQY
>TRBV9
ASSVDRVSTGELF
>TRBV27
ASSFQGRGTYEQY
>TRBV11-2
ASSYWTGGEAF
>TRBV24-1
ATSDRPPRTANGELF
>TRBV5-1
ASSSIAGSPDTQY
>TRBV7-2
ASSLWGQNYNEQF
>TRBV5-1
ASSLDSFNEQY
>TRBV6-2/TRBV6-3
ASSYGTGLRPGYT
>TRBV18
ASSEGQGRTEAF
>TRBV28
ASSLGGGGNIQY
>TRBV20-1
SASVRNTEAF
>TRBV5-6
ASSGTDYGYT
>TRBV11-2
ASSFGLAGYNEQF
>TRBV7-2
ASSLSGKNIQY
>TRBV7-8
ASSHSGEEGAAF
>TRBV30
AWSSTSGYEQY
>TRBV5-5
ASSLDGPSYGYT
>TRBV28
ASSPHRGFQETQY
>TRBV19
ASSIARRDSYNEQF
>TRBV18
ASSPLQGVPYGYT
>TRBV30
AWSGGTGRITGELF
>TRBV5-1
ASKNTQGHNEKLF
>TRBV10-3
AISETPQGAHYGYT
>TRBV24-1
ATSRTAGGINEQF
>TRBV18
ASSDGRVRSGANVLT
>TRBV14
ASSPDREDTEAF
>TRBV27
ASSLNSLRGEKLF
>TRBV18
ASSGRGIATNEKLF
>TRBV7-9
ASSLHGSHNEQF
>TRBV27
ASFASGGTDTQY
>TRBV28
ASRPQGRSNTEAF